This entry lists 14 T cell receptor beta chains sequenced from one sample in a study of sequential checkpoint blockade in melanoma. Treatment noted: randomized to nivolumab then ipilimumab (arm A) or the reverse (arm B). Measured with immunoSEQ multiplex PCR; TCRdb has only the in-frame clones, and not every one. The data contain around 9,700 clones, roughly three fifths of them singletons. The sample was CD8+ T cells sorted from blood (inferred from file names), taken from a patient given nivolumab and ipilimumab in sequence. These receptor sequences come from a human donor with melanoma.

This clone turned up a few times. The V call is TRBV28, the J call TRBJ1-2; D may be TRBD1 (6 bases). Deletions cut 3 bases from V and 4 bases from J, with 15 bases between. Per germline, CDR1 MDHEN and CDR2 SYDVKM. CDR3 length equals 15 residues. The DNA of the CDR3 is TGTGCCAGCAGTTTGGGGGCCTCATCCATCTATGGCTACACCTTC. Its translation: CASSLGASSIYGYTF.

This chain uses TRBV2 with TRBJ1-1; D gene unclear. V was pared by 2 bases and J by 7 bases, with 8 bases between. Germline V CDR1 and CDR2: SNHLY, FYNNEI. The CDR3 runs 12 residues. The CDR3 reads CASSERVFEAFF. CDR3 DNA: TGTGCCAGCAGTGAACGGGTTTTTGAAGCTTTCTTT.

This chain uses TRBV29-1 with TRBJ2-7; 8 nucleotides align to TRBD1. Trimming removed 5 bases from V and 4 bases from J; junction bases left unmatched: 7. CDR1 and CDR2 from the germline V gene are SQVTM and ANQGSEA. The CDR3 spans 13 residues. The DNA for the CDR3 is TGCAGCGTTTTAACCGGGACAGGTTACGAGCAGTACTTC. The encoded protein is CSVLTGTGYEQYF.

The V gene is TRBV28, the J gene TRBJ2-7; 8 bases match TRBD1. The CDR3 length is 14 residues. V trimming: 7 bases; J trimming: 5 bases; junction bases outside the gene matches: 10. Germline V gives CDR1 MDHEN, CDR2 SYDVKM. Here the CDR3 DNA reads TGTGCCAGCAATACCCCCGGACAGGGTAACGAGCAGTACTTC. Amino acids: CASNTPGQGNEQYF.

The rearrangement links TRBV28 to TRBJ1-5; TRBD1 matches 10 bases. The CDR3 sequence is 14 residues long. Germline loops: CDR1 MDHEN, CDR2 SYDVKM. Losses at the gene ends were 9 bases for V and 6 bases for J; bases not matched to a gene: 8. CDR3 amino acids: CASKDRGNGQPQHF. Here the CDR3 DNA reads TGTGCCAGTAAGGACAGGGGGAACGGTCAGCCCCAGCATTTT.

This clone occurred a few times. The V gene is TRBV6-5, the J gene TRBJ2-5, with 7 nucleotides matching TRBD1. The CDR3 is 14 amino acids. Germline CDR1 MNHEY, CDR2 SVGAGI. After removal of 5 bases from V and 3 bases from J, the junction contained 6 bases not matched to a gene. The CDR3 reads CASSGDSREETQYF. In nucleotides, the CDR3 is TGTGCCAGCAGTGGGGACAGCCGCGAAGAGACCCAGTACTTC.

The chain is built from TRBV15 and TRBJ1-5; D possibly corresponds to TRBD1 (5 bases). Trimming stripped 4 bases from V and 9 bases from J, with 16 bases between. CDR1 is LNHNV and CDR2 is YYDKDF in the germline V gene (reference sequence). The CDR3 loop spans 14 amino acids. The CDR3 nucleotides are TGTGCCACCAGCATGGGGGGGAAGTCCGGGCCCCAGCATTTT. It specifies CATSMGGKSGPQHF.

V gene TRBV11-2 combines with J gene TRBJ2-7; maybe TRBD2 (6 bases). The V gene lost 7 bases and the J gene lost 6 bases, with 13 bases spanning the gap. There are 12 residues in the CDR3. CDR1 and CDR2 (germline): SGHAT, FQNNGV. In DNA form, the CDR3 reads TGTGCCAGCAAGGGTCCGGGAGCCGAGCAGTACTTC. Encoded protein: CASKGPGAEQYF. Using reference TRBV11-2 and TRBJ2-7 for the parts outside the CDR3, the full variable domain is EAGVAQSPRYKIIEKRQSVAFWCNPISGHATLYWYQQILGQGPKLLIQFQNNGVVDDSQLPKDRFSAERLKGVDSTLKIQPAKLEDSAVYLCASKGPGAEQYFGPGTRLTVT.

This CDR3 is CASSYRLDSLGETQYF. The CDR3 DNA sequence: TGTGCCAGCAGTTACAGGCTAGACTCCCTTGGGGAGACCCAGTACTTC. The chain recombines TRBV6-5 with TRBJ2-5; D not certain. V was shortened by 2 bases and J by 5 bases, with 18 bases between the two germline ends. Germline values: CDR1 MNHEY, CDR2 SVGAGI. The CDR3 runs to 16 residues.

The rearrangement joins TRBV2 to TRBJ2-3, with 8 nucleotides matching TRBD2. The CDR3 is made up of 14 amino acids. Germline CDR1 is SNHLY and CDR2 is FYNNEI. The V segment lost 0 bases and the J segment 5 bases; nucleotides outside the gene matches: 1. The DNA for the CDR3 is TGTGCCAGCAGTGAAGCCGGGGGGGGAGATACGCAGTATTTT. This translates into CASSEAGGGDTQYF.

V usage is TRBV28 and J usage is TRBJ2-7; 7 positions agree with TRBD1. The CDR3 covers 14 residues. The V gene end was trimmed by 5 bases and the J gene end by 6 bases; junction bases not matched to a gene: 10. Germline CDR1 MDHEN, CDR2 SYDVKM. The CDR3 region is CASSLLRTGAEQYF. CDR3 DNA sequence: TGTGCCAGCAGTCTTCTGAGGACAGGAGCCGAGCAGTACTTC.

The DNA of the CDR3 is TGTGCCAGCAGTTTATGGGAAGGGACAGGGGTGTACTTGACTGAAGCTTTCTTT. Translated: CASSLWEGTGVYLTEAFF. V usage is TRBV28 and J usage is TRBJ1-1, with 10 nucleotides matching TRBD1. With V trimmed by 0 bases and J by 5 bases, 12 bases remained unmatched. This CDR3 region has 18 residues. Germline V gene data show CDR1 as MDHEN and CDR2 as SYDVKM.

The gene calls are TRBV9 and TRBJ2-3; 16 positions agree with TRBD2. The length of the CDR3 is 20 residues. The J segment lost 2 bases and the V segment lost 3 bases, leaving 12 bases of the junction unmatched. Looked up from germline, CDR1 is SGDLS and CDR2 is YYNGEE. The CDR3, as DNA: TGTGCCAGCAGCGCCTCACCGGGACTAGCGGGAGGGCGGGTCACAGATACGCAGTATTTT. Translation: CASSASPGLAGGRVTDTQYF.

The chain links TRBV5-4 to TRBJ2-5; D is unresolved. V shed 2 bases and J shed 0 bases, with 8 bases lying between them. The CDR3 sequence is 14 residues long. CDR1 is SGHNT and CDR2 is YYREEE in the germline V gene (reference sequence). CDR3 bases: TGTGCCAGCAGCTTACTCGGAGACCAAGAGACCCAGTACTTC. Translating it yields CASSLLGDQETQYF.